This T cell receptor (beta chain) was retrieved from a study of control samples from healthy donors and cancer patients. Sequenced by immunoSEQ multiplex PCR; TCRdb stores in-frame clones only, minus some. The sample records about 150,000 clones, approximately 90% being singletons. Trimming stripped 6 bases from V and 4 bases from J, with 15 bases between. This CDR3 contains 14 residues. Germline V gene lookup returns CDR1 LNHDA and CDR2 SQIVND (reference sequence). The sequenced sample was blood. The chain is built from TRBV19 and TRBJ2-5; TRBD2 is a possible D gene (5 bases). This receptor was taken from a woman under 40 in good health. CDR3: CASREIGGGETQYF. The DNA of the CDR3 is TGTGCCAGTAGAGAAATCGGAGGAGGAGAGACCCAGTACTTC.